This T cell receptor beta chain was captured by sequencing in a study of blood T cell repertoires in COVID-19. Looking at the study overall: Samples came from the United States, Italy and Spain, spanning acute and convalescent COVID-19. The analysed material was cDNA or gDNA that came from T cells, B-cell-depleted T cells, or PBMCs.

Trimming stripped 5 bases from V and 6 bases from J, with 14 bases between. Germline CDR1 KGHSH, CDR2 LQKENI. The CDR3 length is 13 residues. TCRdb keeps only in-frame clones here, not all; method: immunoSEQ multiplex PCR. Of 150,000 or so clones in the sample, around 84% are singletons; the top ten hold 10% to 15%. The chain joins TRBV18 to TRBJ2-7; D may be TRBD1 (5 bases). The TCR was taken from a man in his fifties or sixties with active or convalescent COVID-19. Material: peripheral blood. This CDR3 reads CASSYDMGPEQYF. For the CDR3, the DNA is TGTGCCAGCTCATACGACATGGGGCCCGAGCAGTACTTC.